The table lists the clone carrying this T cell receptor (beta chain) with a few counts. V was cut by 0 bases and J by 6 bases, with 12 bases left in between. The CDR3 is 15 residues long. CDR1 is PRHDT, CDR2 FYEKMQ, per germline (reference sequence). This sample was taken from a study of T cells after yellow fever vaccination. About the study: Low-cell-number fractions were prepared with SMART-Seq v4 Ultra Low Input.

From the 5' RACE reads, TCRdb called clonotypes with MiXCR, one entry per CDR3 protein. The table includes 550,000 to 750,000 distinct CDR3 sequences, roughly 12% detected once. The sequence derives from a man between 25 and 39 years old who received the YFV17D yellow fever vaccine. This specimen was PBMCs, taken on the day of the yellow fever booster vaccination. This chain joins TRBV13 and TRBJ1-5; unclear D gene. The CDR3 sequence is CASSLGFQDAQPQHF. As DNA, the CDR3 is TGTGCCAGCAGCTTAGGTTTTCAGGACGCTCAGCCCCAGCATTTT. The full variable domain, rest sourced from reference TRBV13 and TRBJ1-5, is AAGVIQSPRHLIKEKRETATLKCYPIPRHDTVYWYQQGPGQDPQFLISFYEKMQSDKGSIPDRFSAQQFSDYHSELNMSSLELGDSALYFCASSLGFQDAQPQHFGDGTRLSIL.